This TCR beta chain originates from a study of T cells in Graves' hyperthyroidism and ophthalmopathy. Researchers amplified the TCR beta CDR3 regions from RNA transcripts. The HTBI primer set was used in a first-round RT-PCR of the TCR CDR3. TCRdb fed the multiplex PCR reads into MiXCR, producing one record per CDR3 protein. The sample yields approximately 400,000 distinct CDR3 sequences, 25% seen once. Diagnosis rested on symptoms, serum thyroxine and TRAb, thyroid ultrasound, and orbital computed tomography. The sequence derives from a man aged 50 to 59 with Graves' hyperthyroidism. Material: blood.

The CDR3 region is CASMGLAGGEETQYF. CDR3 coding DNA: TGTGCCAGTATGGGACTAGCGGGAGGTGAAGAGACCCAGTACTTC. This chain connects TRBV19 to TRBJ2-5; 15 nucleotides line up with TRBD2. Germline V lookup: CDR1 LNHDA, CDR2 SQIVND (reference sequence). This CDR3 is 15 amino acids long. V lost 7 bases, J lost 3 bases, and 3 bases stayed unmatched.